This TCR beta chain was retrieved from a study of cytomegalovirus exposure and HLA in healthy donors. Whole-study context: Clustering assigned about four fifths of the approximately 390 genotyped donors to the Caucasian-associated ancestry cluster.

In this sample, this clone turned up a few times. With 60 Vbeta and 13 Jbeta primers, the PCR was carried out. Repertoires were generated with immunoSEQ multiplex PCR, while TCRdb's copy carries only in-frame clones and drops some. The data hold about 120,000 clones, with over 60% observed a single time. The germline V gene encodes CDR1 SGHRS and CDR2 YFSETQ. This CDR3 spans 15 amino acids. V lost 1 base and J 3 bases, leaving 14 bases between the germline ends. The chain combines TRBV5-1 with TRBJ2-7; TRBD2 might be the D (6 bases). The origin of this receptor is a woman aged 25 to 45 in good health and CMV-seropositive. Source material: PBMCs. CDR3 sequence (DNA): TGCGCCAGCAGCTTGCTAGCGATGCCAGACTACGAGCAGTACTTC. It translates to CASSLLAMPDYEQYF.